These 23 T cell receptor beta chains originate from one sample sequenced in a study of cytomegalovirus exposure and HLA in healthy donors. The study ran its PCR with 60 Vbeta and 13 Jbeta primers. TCRdb's copy holds only in-frame clones and misses some; the assay was immunoSEQ multiplex PCR. Of roughly 200,000 clones in the sample, approximately 86% were seen once. The sequenced sample was PBMCs. These TCRs come from a woman aged 25 to 39 in good health and CMV-seronegative.

The chain is built from TRBV9 and TRBJ2-1; 11 bases map to TRBD2. With V trimmed by 2 bases and J by 5 bases, 0 bases remained unmatched. This CDR3 comprises 14 residues. The germline CDR1 and CDR2 sequences are SGDLS and YYNGEE. This chain's CDR3 is CASSVTSGNNEQFF. CDR3 DNA: TGTGCCAGCAGCGTGACTAGCGGGAACAATGAGCAGTTCTTC.

The rearrangement uses TRBV7-3 and TRBJ2-1; 10 bases agree with TRBD2. The length of the CDR3 is 19 residues. V lost 2 bases and J lost 2; bases outside the gene matches: 12. CDR1 and CDR2 from the germline V gene are SGHTA and FQGTGA. CDR3 DNA sequence: TGTGCCAGCAGCTTAGAAGGTAGCGGGGGGCCCAAAACCTACAATGAGCAGTTCTTC. Translating it yields CASSLEGSGGPKTYNEQFF.

V is TRBV5-1 and J is TRBJ1-2, with 7 nucleotides matching TRBD1. V trimming: 7 bases; J trimming: 4 bases; junction bases outside the gene matches: 10. The CDR3 runs 14 residues. CDR1 SGHRS and CDR2 YFSETQ come from the germline V gene. The CDR3 loop reads CASSTGADGYGYTF. CDR3 bases: TGCGCCAGCTCCACAGGGGCTGATGGCTATGGCTACACCTTC.

The chain links TRBV19 to TRBJ1-5; a weak D match, TRBD1 (6 bases). Looked up from germline, CDR1 is LNHDA and CDR2 is SQIVND (reference sequence). V lost 7 bases and J lost 9, with 16 bases in between. The CDR3 length is 13 residues. Here the CDR3 DNA reads TGTGCCAGTAAGGGTGACAGGCGAAGGCCCCAGCATTTT. Translating gives CASKGDRRRPQHF.

The chain recombines TRBV28 with TRBJ1-1, with TRBD1 as a possible D gene (5 bases). The V gene's germline CDR1 is MDHEN and CDR2 SYDVKM. Trimming shortened V by 6 bases and J by 4 bases, and 24 bases separated the two germline ends. The CDR3 has 17 residues. Written as DNA, the CDR3 is TGTGCCAGCAGGGACGACCGCGGGACTTCGGGATTCACTGAAGCTTTCTTT. Protein sequence: CASRDDRGTSGFTEAFF.

The gene calls are TRBV6-6 and TRBJ2-3; D may be TRBD2 (7 bases). Trimming stripped 2 bases from V and 2 bases from J, with 14 bases between. Germline CDR1 and CDR2: MNHNY and SVGAGI (reference sequence). This CDR3 is 16 amino acids long. The CDR3: CASSYLAGAFTDTQYF. The DNA of the CDR3 is TGTGCCAGCAGTTACCTCGCGGGGGCCTTCACAGATACGCAGTATTTT.

Only a few counts were recorded for this clone. Within the sample, other DNA sequences also encode this same CDR3. The chain carries TRBV2 and TRBJ1-2, with 8 nucleotides matching TRBD1. The germline CDR1 and CDR2 sequences are SNHLY and FYNNEI. V lost 6 bases to trimming and J lost 7 bases; unmatched junction nucleotides: 7. CDR3 length: 13 amino acids. For the CDR3, the DNA is TGTGCCAGCAGAGGGGACAGGTCGGGTGGCTACACCTTC. Its translation is CASRGDRSGGYTF.

The rearrangement joins TRBV5-1 to TRBJ2-2; 8 bases align to TRBD2. The junction had 6 bases not matched to a gene; V was cut back by 0 bases and J by 5 bases. The germline gives CDR1 SGHRS, CDR2 YFSETQ. The CDR3 has 16 residues. CDR3 sequence: CASSLELAVETGELFF. The CDR3 nucleotides read TGCGCCAGCAGCTTGGAACTAGCGGTTGAGACCGGGGAGCTGTTTTTT.

This clone has a single count. The genes are TRBV11-2 and TRBJ2-7; 7 nucleotides match TRBD2. The CDR3 consists of 16 residues. The germline V gene encodes CDR1 SGHAT and CDR2 FQNNGV. V was clipped by 5 bases and J by 4 bases; unmatched bases: 14. This CDR3 reads CASSLPGGVWNYEQYF. Here the CDR3 DNA reads TGTGCCAGCAGCCTACCTGGGGGGGTTTGGAATTACGAGCAGTACTTC.

The chain employs TRBV14 and TRBJ2-2; 8 bases match TRBD1. V shed 6 bases, J shed 6 bases, and the junction held 9 bases outside the gene matches. Germline V gene data show CDR1 as SGHDN and CDR2 as FVKESK. There are 15 residues in the CDR3. CDR3: CASSRGQGWSGELFF. CDR3 coding DNA: TGTGCCAGCAGTCGAGGACAGGGCTGGTCCGGGGAGCTGTTTTTT. The variable domain in full, with the rest retrieved from reference TRBV14 and TRBJ2-2, is EAGVTQFPSHSVIEKGQTVTLRCDPISGHDNLYWYRRVMGKEIKFLLHFVKESKQDESGMPNNRFLAERTGGTYSTLKVQPAELEDSGVYFCASSRGQGWSGELFFGEGSRLTVL.

V is TRBV2 and J is TRBJ1-4; D is undetermined. Germline-derived CDR1 and CDR2 are SNHLY and FYNNEI. This CDR3 has 14 residues. The ends were cut back, 4 bases at V and 4 bases at J, with 10 bases in the middle. Here the CDR3 reads CASSAFPSNEKLFF. DNA for the CDR3: TGTGCCAGCAGTGCCTTTCCTAGTAATGAAAAACTGTTTTTT.

V usage is TRBV5-4 and J usage is TRBJ1-1; 8 bases agree with TRBD1. The V gene end was trimmed by 3 bases and the J gene end by 4 bases; junction bases not matched to a gene: 5. CDR3 length: 14 amino acids. The germline gives CDR1 SGHNT, CDR2 YYREEE (reference sequence). CDR3 bases: TGTGCCAGCAGCTCAAGCAGGGGGCCCACTGAAGCTTTCTTT. Its translation is CASSSSRGPTEAFF.

This chain joins TRBV7-8 and TRBJ2-3, with 10 bases matching TRBD2. The CDR3 loop spans 17 amino acids. V trimming: 4 bases; J trimming: 0 bases; junction bases outside the gene matches: 7. CDR1 is SGHVS and CDR2 is FQNEAQ in the germline V gene. The CDR3 DNA is TGTGCCAGCAGCTGGGATCTAGCGGGGGCAAGCACAGATACGCAGTATTTT. It encodes CASSWDLAGASTDTQYF. The whole variable domain, remainder taken from reference TRBV7-8 and TRBJ2-3, is GAGVSQSPRYKVAKRGQDVALRCDPISGHVSLFWYQQALGQGPEFLTYFQNEAQLDKSGLPSDRFFAERPEGSVSTLKIQRTQQEDSAVYLCASSWDLAGASTDTQYFGPGTRLTVL.

This chain uses TRBV10-3 with TRBJ2-7; 15 nucleotides align to TRBD2. The CDR3 contains 18 residues. With 6 bases clipped from V and 0 bases from J, the junction kept 9 bases outside the gene matches. Germline V gene data show CDR1 as ENHRY and CDR2 as SYGVKD. The CDR3, as DNA: TGTGCCATCAGCCGGACTAGCGGGAGGGTTGGTAGCTCCTACGAGCAGTACTTC. Protein: CAISRTSGRVGSSYEQYF.

This chain joins TRBV7-8 and TRBJ1-1, with a tentative D call TRBD1 (5 bases). CDR1 and CDR2 (germline): SGHVS, FQNEAQ. The CDR3 length is 15 residues. Trimming cost V 1 base and J 6 bases, with 15 bases left between them. This chain's CDR3 is CASSLGGGIVAEAFF. The CDR3 DNA is TGTGCCAGCAGCTTAGGGGGGGGAATCGTTGCTGAAGCTTTCTTT.

This chain joins TRBV6-6 and TRBJ1-1, with TRBD1 as a possible D gene (5 bases). There are 14 residues in the CDR3. Trimming took off 4 bases at V and 5 bases at J, with 14 bases between the two ends. The germline V gene has CDR1 MNHNY and CDR2 SVGAGI (reference sequence). CDR3 in amino acids: CASSFVPRGTEAFF. CDR3 bases: TGTGCCAGCAGTTTCGTTCCTCGGGGGACTGAAGCTTTCTTT.

The gene calls are TRBV2 and TRBJ1-3, with TRBD1 matching 7 bases. The CDR3 runs to 16 residues. Unmatched junction bases numbered 12, after V lost 6 bases and J lost 4 bases. Germline V gene lookup returns CDR1 SNHLY and CDR2 FYNNEI. The chain's CDR3 is CASSREKGASGNTIYF. CDR3 DNA: TGTGCCAGCAGCCGGGAGAAGGGGGCGTCCGGAAACACCATATATTTT.

This clone was seen a single time. The chain combines TRBV6-6 with TRBJ1-3; D is ambiguous. CDR3 length: 15 amino acids. The germline V and J ends were trimmed by 0 bases and 0 bases, with 6 bases remaining between them. Germline CDR1 and CDR2: MNHNY and SVGAGI (reference sequence). The CDR3 coding sequence is TGTGCCAGCAGTTACTCTGGCAGCTCTGGAAACACCATATATTTT. This sequence encodes CASSYSGSSGNTIYF.

CDR3 DNA: TGTGCCAGCAGTGAATCGCGGGGAAAGAACTACGAGCAGTACTTC. Translating it yields CASSESRGKNYEQYF. V is TRBV25-1 and J is TRBJ2-7; a weak D match, TRBD2 (6 bases). The length of the CDR3 is 15 residues. Trimming shortened V by 1 base and J by 3 bases, and 13 bases separated the two germline ends. Looked up from germline, CDR1 is MGHDK and CDR2 is SYGVNS.

The gene calls are TRBV5-6 and TRBJ2-1, with D unresolved. From germline, CDR1 is SGHDT and CDR2 YYEEEE. The V end was cut by 4 bases, the J end by 3 bases, with 11 bases between. The CDR3 totals 14 residues. CDR3 residues: CASSTPGLYNEQFF. For the CDR3, the DNA is TGTGCCAGCAGCACCCCTGGGCTCTACAATGAGCAGTTCTTC.

DNA for the CDR3: TGTGCCACCCGACGTCTGACAGACTACAATGAGCAGTTCTTC. Residues: CATRRLTDYNEQFF. The genes are TRBV14 and TRBJ2-1; the D gene is possibly TRBD1 (5 bases). Germline V gene sequence: CDR1 SGHDN, CDR2 FVKESK. CDR3 length: 14 residues. V lost 10 bases and J 3 bases, leaving 16 bases between the germline ends.

V gene TRBV6-6 combines with J gene TRBJ2-7; D is undetermined. The ends were cut back, 2 bases at V and 4 bases at J, with 9 bases in the middle. The CDR3 contains 13 residues. CDR1 and CDR2 from the germline V gene are MNHNY and SVGAGI (reference sequence). CDR3 loop: CASSYQLEYEQYF. The CDR3 nucleotides are TGTGCCAGCAGTTACCAATTGGAGTACGAGCAGTACTTC.

CDR3 sequence (DNA): TGCGCCAGCAGCTTGGCCGGGACAGGGGACTCCTACGAGCAGTACTTC. Protein: CASSLAGTGDSYEQYF. The V gene is TRBV5-1, the J gene TRBJ2-7, with 10 bases matching TRBD1. Germline trimming cut 0 bases from V and 0 bases from J; bases unmatched to any gene: 3. The CDR3 spans 16 residues. Germline assignment: CDR1 SGHRS and CDR2 YFSETQ.